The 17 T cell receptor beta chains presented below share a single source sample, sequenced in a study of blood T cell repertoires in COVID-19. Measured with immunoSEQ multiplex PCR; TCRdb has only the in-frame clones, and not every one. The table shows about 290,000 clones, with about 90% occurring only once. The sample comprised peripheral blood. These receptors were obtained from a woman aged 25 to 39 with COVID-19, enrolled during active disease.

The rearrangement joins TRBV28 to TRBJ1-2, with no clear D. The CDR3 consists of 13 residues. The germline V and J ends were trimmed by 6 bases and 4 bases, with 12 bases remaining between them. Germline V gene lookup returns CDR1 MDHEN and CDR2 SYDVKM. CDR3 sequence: CASSSGLSYGYTF. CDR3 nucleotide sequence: TGTGCCAGCAGCTCTGGACTGTCCTATGGCTACACCTTC.

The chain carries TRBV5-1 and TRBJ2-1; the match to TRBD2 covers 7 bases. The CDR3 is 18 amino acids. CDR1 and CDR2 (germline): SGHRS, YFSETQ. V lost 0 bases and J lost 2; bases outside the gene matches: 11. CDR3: CASSLVPSGEPAYNEQFF. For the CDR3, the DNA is TGCGCCAGCAGCTTGGTTCCTAGCGGAGAACCCGCCTACAATGAGCAGTTCTTC.

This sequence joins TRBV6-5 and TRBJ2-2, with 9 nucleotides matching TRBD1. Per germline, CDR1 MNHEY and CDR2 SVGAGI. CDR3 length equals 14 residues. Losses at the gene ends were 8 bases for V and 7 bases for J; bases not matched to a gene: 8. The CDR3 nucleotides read TGTGCCAGCGTCCGGGACAGGGCAGGCGGGGAGCTGTTTTTT. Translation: CASVRDRAGGELFF.

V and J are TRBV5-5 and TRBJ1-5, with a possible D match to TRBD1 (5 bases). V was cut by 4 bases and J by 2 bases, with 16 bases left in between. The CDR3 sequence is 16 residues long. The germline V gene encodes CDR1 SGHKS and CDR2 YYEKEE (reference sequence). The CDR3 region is CASSGHQGYGNQPQHF. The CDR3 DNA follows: TGTGCCAGCAGCGGCCATCAGGGTTACGGCAATCAGCCCCAGCATTTT. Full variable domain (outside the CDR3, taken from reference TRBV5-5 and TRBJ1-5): DAGVTQSPTHLIKTRGQQVTLRCSPISGHKSVSWYQQVLGQGPQFIFQYYEKEERGRGNFPDRFSARQFPNYSSELNVNALLLGDSALYLCASSGHQGYGNQPQHFGDGTRLSIL.

CDR3 residues: CASRINRDYEQYF. The CDR3 region has the DNA TGTGCCAGCAGAATTAACAGGGACTACGAGCAGTACTTC. V and J are TRBV6-6 and TRBJ2-7, with D possibly being TRBD1 (6 bases). The germline CDR1 and CDR2 sequences are MNHNY and SVGAGI (reference sequence). The CDR3 has 13 residues. Trimming removed 6 bases from V and 3 bases from J, with 12 bases in between.

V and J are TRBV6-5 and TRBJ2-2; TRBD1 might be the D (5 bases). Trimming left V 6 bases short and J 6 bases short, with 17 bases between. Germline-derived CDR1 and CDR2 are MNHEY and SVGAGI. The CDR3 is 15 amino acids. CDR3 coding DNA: TGTGCCAGCAGGACCCCAGGGCGGAGTGCCGGGGAGCTGTTTTTT. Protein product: CASRTPGRSAGELFF.

The CDR3 reads CASREWNRVKDYGYTF. In DNA form, the CDR3 reads TGTGCCAGCAGAGAATGGAACAGGGTTAAGGACTATGGCTACACCTTC. The chain uses TRBV9 and TRBJ1-2, with D possibly TRBD1 on 6 matching bases. Trimming cost V 5 bases and J 3 bases, with 20 bases left between them. This CDR3 contains 16 residues. Germline V CDR1 and CDR2: SGDLS, YYNGEE.

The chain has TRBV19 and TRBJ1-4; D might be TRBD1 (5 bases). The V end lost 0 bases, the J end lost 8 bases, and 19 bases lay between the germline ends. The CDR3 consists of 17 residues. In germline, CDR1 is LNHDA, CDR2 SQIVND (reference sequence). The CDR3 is CASSIDRGRGLGEKLFF. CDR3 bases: TGTGCCAGTAGTATAGATCGTGGAAGGGGCCTGGGGGAAAAACTGTTTTTT.

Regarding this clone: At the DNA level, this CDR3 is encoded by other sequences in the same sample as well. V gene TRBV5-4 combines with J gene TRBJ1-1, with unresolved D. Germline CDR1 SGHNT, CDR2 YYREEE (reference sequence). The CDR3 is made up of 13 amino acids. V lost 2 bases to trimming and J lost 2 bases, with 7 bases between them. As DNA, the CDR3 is TGTGCCAGCAGCTTAGATAGAAACACTGAAGCTTTCTTT. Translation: CASSLDRNTEAFF.

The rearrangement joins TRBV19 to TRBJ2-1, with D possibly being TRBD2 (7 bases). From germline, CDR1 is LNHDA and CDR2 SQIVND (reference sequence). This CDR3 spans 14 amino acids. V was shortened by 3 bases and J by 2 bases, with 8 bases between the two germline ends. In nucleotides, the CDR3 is TGTGCCAGTAGTATCGGGGGGCCCTACAATGAGCAGTTCTTC. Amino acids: CASSIGGPYNEQFF.

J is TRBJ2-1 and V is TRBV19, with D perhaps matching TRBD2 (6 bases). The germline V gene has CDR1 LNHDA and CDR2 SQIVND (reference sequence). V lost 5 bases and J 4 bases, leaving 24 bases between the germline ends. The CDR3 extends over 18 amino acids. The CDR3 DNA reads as TGTGCCAGTAGTTTTCAAAGACTAGTCGAACTATTATACAATGAGCAGTTCTTC. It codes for CASSFQRLVELLYNEQFF.

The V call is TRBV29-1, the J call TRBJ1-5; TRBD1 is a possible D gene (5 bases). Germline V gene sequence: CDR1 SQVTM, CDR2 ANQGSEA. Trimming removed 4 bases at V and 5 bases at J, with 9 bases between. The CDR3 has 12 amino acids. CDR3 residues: CSVVSGDQPQHF. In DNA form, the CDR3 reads TGCAGCGTTGTTTCGGGGGATCAGCCCCAGCATTTT.

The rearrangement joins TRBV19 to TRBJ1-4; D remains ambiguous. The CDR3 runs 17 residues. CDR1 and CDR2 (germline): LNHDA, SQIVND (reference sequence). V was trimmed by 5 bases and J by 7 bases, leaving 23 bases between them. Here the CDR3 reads CASSVYGRPGNREKLFF. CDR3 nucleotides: TGTGCCAGTAGTGTATATGGACGACCCGGGAACCGTGAAAAACTGTTTTTT.

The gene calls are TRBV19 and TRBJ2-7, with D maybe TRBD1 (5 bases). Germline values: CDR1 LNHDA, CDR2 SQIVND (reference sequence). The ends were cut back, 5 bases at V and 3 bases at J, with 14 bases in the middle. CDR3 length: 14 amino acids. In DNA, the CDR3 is TGTGCCAGTAGTCCCCTCGACAGTCACTACGAGCAGTACTTC. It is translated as CASSPLDSHYEQYF.

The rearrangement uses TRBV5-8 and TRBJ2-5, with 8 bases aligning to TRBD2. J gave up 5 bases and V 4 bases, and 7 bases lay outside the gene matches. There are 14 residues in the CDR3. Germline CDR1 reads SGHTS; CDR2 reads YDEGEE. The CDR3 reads CASSEPGTRETQYF. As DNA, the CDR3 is TGTGCCAGCAGCGAACCCGGGACTAGGGAGACCCAGTACTTC.

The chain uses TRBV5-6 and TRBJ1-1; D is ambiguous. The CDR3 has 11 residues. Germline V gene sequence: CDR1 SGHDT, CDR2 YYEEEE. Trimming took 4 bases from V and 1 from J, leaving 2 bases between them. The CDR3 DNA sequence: TGTGCCAGCAGCCGGAACACTGAAGCTTTCTTT. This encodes CASSRNTEAFF.

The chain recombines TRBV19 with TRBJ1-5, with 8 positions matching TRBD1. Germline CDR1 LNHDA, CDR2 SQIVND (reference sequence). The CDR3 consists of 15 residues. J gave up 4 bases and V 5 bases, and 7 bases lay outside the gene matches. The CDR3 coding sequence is TGTGCCAGTAGTCTAACCGGACAGGGAAATCAGCCCCAGCATTTT. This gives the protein CASSLTGQGNQPQHF.